This is a list of T cell receptor beta chains from one sample in a study of shared clonotypes between healthy human individuals. Profiled with immunoSEQ multiplex PCR; TCRdb holds only in-frame clones, not every one. Among nearly 2 million clones listed, approximately 94% were seen once. Sequencing used naive CD8+ T cells sorted from blood. Receptor source: a man aged 18 to 30 in good health. Both conserved end residues are part of each CDR3. The D gene is left open where the match is weak.

J gene	V gene	D gene	CDR3 protein	CDR3 DNA
TRBJ1-3	TRBV10-3	.	CAISAPPSSGNTIYF	TGTGCCATCAGTGCCCCCCCGAGCTCTGGAAACACCATATATTTT
TRBJ2-7	TRBV4-1	.	CASSHPRGEQYF	TGCGCCAGCAGCCACCCTAGGGGCGAGCAGTACTTC
TRBJ1-5	TRBV15	.	CATSRDLYPNQPQHF	TGTGCCACCAGCAGAGATCTTTACCCGAATCAGCCCCAGCATTTT
TRBJ2-5	TRBV30	.	CAWTWESGETQYF	TGTGCCTGGACTTGGGAGAGCGGAGAGACCCAGTACTTC
TRBJ1-3	TRBV6-5	.	CASSYGTLGDTIYF	TGTGCCAGCAGTTACGGGACACTGGGTGACACCATATATTTT
TRBJ1-1	TRBV4-1	.	CASSQGVKGTEAFF	TGCGCCAGCAGCCAAGGGGTGAAAGGAACTGAAGCTTTCTTT
TRBJ1-1	TRBV6-1	.	CATWGTYEEAAEAFF	TGTGCCACGTGGGGGACATATGAAGAGGCGGCTGAAGCTTTCTTT
TRBJ2-3	TRBV2	TRBD2	CASSEEFLGTSFTDTQYF	TGTGCCAGCAGTGAAGAGTTTCTCGGGACTAGCTTCACAGATACGCAGTATTTT
TRBJ2-7	TRBV28	TRBD2	CASSFGLAAYEQYF	TGTGCCAGCAGTTTTGGGCTAGCGGCCTACGAGCAGTACTTC
TRBJ1-1	TRBV4-2	.	CASSQPLTANTEAFF	TGTGCCAGCAGCCAACCCCTAACAGCGAACACTGAAGCTTTCTTT
TRBJ1-4	TRBV18	.	CASSNAVGGNEKLFF	TGTGCCAGCTCTAACGCTGTGGGTGGAAATGAAAAACTGTTTTTT
TRBJ2-3	TRBV27	.	CASSFLPGVEGTDTQYF	TGTGCCAGCAGTTTCCTCCCAGGGGTTGAGGGCACAGATACGCAGTATTTT
TRBJ2-7	TRBV5-1	.	CASSLQGYEQYF	TGCGCCAGCAGCCTACAGGGTTACGAGCAGTACTTC
TRBJ2-1	TRBV9	TRBD2	CASSVGGTSDHEQFF	TGTGCCAGCAGCGTAGGAGGCACTAGCGACCATGAGCAGTTCTTC
TRBJ2-7	TRBV10-3	.	CAISATDGATYEQYF	TGTGCCATCAGTGCGACAGATGGTGCTACCTACGAGCAGTACTTC
TRBJ2-7	TRBV6-5	.	CASSSGPDEQYF	TGTGCCAGCAGTTCGGGCCCCGACGAGCAGTACTTC
TRBJ2-5	TRBV5-1	TRBD1	CASSHPDRPETQYF	TGCGCCAGCAGCCACCCGGACAGGCCCGAGACCCAGTACTTC
TRBJ1-1	TRBV2	.	CASSEIRQQNTEAFF	TGTGCCAGCAGTGAAATAAGACAGCAGAACACTGAAGCTTTCTTT
TRBJ1-5	TRBV27	.	CASSLSGGLNQPQHF	TGTGCCAGCAGTCTAAGTGGGGGCCTCAATCAGCCCCAGCATTTT
TRBJ2-7	TRBV27	TRBD1	CASSWGQGSYEQYF	TGTGCCAGCAGTTGGGGACAGGGCTCCTACGAGCAGTACTTC
TRBJ2-7	TRBV5-6	.	CASSSGTTFYEQYF	TGTGCCAGCAGCTCCGGGACAACCTTCTACGAGCAGTACTTC
TRBJ2-7	TRBV2	.	CASEGQSYEQYF	TGTGCCAGCGAAGGACAGTCCTACGAGCAGTACTTC
TRBJ2-7	TRBV19	TRBD2	CASSPGTSGYEQYF	TGTGCCAGTAGTCCAGGGACTAGCGGGTACGAGCAGTACTTC
TRBJ1-1	TRBV6-1	.	CASSEELGILNTEAFF	TGTGCCAGCAGTGAAGAGTTGGGCATCTTGAACACTGAAGCTTTCTTT
TRBJ2-5	TRBV13	TRBD2	CASSVLAGREQETQYF	TGTGCCAGCAGCGTACTAGCGGGTCGAGAGCAGGAGACCCAGTACTTC
TRBJ1-2	TRBV6-1	TRBD1	CASSAEGQGRVNYGYTF	TGTGCCAGCAGTGCAGAGGGACAGGGCCGAGTTAACTATGGCTACACCTTC
TRBJ1-3	TRBV20-1	.	CSAHSGNTIYF	TGCAGTGCTCACTCTGGAAACACCATATATTTT
TRBJ1-6	TRBV6-5	.	CASSKDGRPLHF	TGTGCCAGCAGTAAGGACGGAAGGCCCCTCCACTTT
TRBJ2-7	TRBV5-6	TRBD1	CASSPGQGSSYEQYF	TGTGCCAGCAGCCCAGGACAGGGATCCTCCTACGAGCAGTACTTC
TRBJ2-2	TRBV30	.	CAWSGTGELFF	TGTGCCTGGAGTGGCACCGGGGAGCTGTTTTTT
TRBJ2-5	TRBV7-9	TRBD1	CASSSLGTVEETQYF	TGTGCCAGCAGCTCTCTTGGGACAGTAGAAGAGACCCAGTACTTC
TRBJ2-1	TRBV7-8	TRBD1	CASSLTWGQTYDEQFF	TGTGCCAGCAGCTTAACCTGGGGACAGACCTACGATGAGCAGTTCTTC